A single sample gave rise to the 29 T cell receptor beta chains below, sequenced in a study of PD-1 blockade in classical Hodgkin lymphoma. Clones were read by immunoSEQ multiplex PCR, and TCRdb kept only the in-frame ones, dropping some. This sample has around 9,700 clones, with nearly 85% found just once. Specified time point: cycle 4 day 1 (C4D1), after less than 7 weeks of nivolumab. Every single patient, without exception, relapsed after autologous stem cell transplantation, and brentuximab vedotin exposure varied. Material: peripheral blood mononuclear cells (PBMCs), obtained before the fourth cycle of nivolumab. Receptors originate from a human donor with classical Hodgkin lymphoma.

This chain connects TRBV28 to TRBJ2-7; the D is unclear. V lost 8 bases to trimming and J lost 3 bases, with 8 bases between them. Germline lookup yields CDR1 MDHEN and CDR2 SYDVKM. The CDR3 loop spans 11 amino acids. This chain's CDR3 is CASQTDYEQYF. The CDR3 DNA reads TGTGCCAGCCAAACAGACTACGAGCAGTACTTC.

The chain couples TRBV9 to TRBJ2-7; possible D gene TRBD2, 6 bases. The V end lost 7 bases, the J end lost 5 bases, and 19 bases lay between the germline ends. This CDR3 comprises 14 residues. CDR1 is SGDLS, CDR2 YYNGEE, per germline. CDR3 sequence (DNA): TGTGCCAGCTCAGCCCGCGGGGTAGCGGACGAGCAGTACTTC. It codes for CASSARGVADEQYF.

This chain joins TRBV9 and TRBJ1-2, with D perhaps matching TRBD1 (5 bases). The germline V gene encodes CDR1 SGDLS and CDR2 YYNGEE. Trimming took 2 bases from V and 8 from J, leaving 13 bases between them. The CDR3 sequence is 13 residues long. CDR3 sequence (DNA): TGTGCCAGCAGCGTCGCTGGGGGGTACGGCTACACCTTC. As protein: CASSVAGGYGYTF.

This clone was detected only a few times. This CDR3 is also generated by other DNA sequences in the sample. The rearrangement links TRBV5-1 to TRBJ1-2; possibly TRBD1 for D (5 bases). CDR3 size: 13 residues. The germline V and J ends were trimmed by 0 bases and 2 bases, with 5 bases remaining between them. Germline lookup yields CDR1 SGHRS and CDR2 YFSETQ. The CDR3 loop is CASSLGGNYGYTF. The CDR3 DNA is TGCGCCAGCAGCTTGGGGGGGAACTATGGCTACACCTTC.

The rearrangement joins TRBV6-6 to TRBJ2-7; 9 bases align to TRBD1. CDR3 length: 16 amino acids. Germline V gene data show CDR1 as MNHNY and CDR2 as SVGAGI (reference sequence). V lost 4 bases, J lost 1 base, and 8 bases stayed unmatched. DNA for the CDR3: TGTGCCAGCAGTTTCCACCCGGGACAGGGATCCTACGAGCAGTACTTC. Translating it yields CASSFHPGQGSYEQYF.

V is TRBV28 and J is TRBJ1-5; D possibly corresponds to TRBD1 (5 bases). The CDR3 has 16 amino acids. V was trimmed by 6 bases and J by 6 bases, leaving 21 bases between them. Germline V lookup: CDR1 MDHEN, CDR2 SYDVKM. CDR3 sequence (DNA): TGTGCCAGCAGCCCCCGGGACCCATCTTCGGGTCAGCCCCAGCATTTT. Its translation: CASSPRDPSSGQPQHF.

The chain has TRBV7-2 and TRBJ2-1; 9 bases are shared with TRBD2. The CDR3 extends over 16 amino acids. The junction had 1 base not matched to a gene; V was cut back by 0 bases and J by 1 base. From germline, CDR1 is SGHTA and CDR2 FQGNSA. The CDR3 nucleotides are TGTGCCAGCAGCTTAGCTAGCGGGAGTTCCTACAATGAGCAGTTCTTC. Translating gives CASSLASGSSYNEQFF.

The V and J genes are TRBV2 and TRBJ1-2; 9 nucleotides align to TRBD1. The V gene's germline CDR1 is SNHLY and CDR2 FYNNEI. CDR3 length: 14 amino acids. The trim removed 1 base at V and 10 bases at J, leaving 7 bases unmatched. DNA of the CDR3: TGTGCCAGCAGTGAAGGGGGGGACAGGGCAGTCTACACCTTC. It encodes CASSEGGDRAVYTF.

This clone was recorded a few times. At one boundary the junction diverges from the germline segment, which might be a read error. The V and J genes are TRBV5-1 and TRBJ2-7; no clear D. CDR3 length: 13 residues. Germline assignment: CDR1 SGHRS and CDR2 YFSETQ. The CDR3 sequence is CASSLANGPEQYF. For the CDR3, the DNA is TGTGCCAGCAGCTTGGCCAATGGACCCGAGCAGTACTTC.

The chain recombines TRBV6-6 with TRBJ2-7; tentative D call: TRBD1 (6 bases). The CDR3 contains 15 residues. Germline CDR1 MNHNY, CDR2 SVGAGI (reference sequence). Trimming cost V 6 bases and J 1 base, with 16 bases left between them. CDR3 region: CASSPPEQGSYEQYF. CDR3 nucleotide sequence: TGTGCCAGCAGCCCCCCCGAACAGGGATCCTACGAGCAGTACTTC.

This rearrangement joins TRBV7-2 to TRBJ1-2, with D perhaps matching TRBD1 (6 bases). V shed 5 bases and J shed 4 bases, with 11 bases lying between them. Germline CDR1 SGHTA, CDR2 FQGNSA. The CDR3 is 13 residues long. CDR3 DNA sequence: TGTGCCAGCAGCGTAGGACAGTTCTATGGCTACACCTTC. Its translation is CASSVGQFYGYTF.

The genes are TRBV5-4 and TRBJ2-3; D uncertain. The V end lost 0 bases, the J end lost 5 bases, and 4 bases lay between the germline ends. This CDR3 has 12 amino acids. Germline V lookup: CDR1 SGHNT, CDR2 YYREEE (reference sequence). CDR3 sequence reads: CASSLARDTQYF. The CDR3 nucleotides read TGTGCCAGCAGCTTGGCCCGAGATACGCAGTATTTT.

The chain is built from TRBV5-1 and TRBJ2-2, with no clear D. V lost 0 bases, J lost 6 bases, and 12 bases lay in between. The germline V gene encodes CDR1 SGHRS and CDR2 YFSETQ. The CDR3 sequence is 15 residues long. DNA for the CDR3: TGCGCCAGCAGCTTGGAACAGCCGGACGCCGGGGAGCTGTTTTTT. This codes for CASSLEQPDAGELFF.

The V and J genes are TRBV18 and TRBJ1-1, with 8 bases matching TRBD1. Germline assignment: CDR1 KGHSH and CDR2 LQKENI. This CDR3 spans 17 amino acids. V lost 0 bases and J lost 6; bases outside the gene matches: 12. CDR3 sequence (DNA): TGTGCCAGCTCACCACCGAAAGGACAGGGTTCTTCGGCTGAAGCTTTCTTT. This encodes CASSPPKGQGSSAEAFF.

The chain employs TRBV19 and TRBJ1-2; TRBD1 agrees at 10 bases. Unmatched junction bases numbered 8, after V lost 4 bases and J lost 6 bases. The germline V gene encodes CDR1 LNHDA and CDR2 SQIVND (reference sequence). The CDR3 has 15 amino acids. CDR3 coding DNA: TGTGCCAGTAGTACCCAACGACAGGGGGCTGATGGCTACACCTTC. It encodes CASSTQRQGADGYTF.

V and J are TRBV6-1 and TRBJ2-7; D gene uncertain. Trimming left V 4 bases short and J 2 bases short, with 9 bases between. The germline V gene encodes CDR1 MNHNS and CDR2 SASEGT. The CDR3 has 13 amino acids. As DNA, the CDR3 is TGTGCCAGCAGTGTAGGCTACACCTACGAGCAGTACTTC. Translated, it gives CASSVGYTYEQYF.

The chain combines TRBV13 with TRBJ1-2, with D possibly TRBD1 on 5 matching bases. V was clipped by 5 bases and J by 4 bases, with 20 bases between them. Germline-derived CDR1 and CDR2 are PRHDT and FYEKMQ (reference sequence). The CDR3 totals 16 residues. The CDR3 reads CASSTTGTGETYGYTF. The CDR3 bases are TGTGCCAGCAGCACAACCGGGACCGGCGAGACCTATGGCTACACCTTC. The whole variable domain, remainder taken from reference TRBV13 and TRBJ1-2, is AAGVIQSPRHLIKEKRETATLKCYPIPRHDTVYWYQQGPGQDPQFLISFYEKMQSDKGSIPDRFSAQQFSDYHSELNMSSLELGDSALYFCASSTTGTGETYGYTFGSGTRLTVV.

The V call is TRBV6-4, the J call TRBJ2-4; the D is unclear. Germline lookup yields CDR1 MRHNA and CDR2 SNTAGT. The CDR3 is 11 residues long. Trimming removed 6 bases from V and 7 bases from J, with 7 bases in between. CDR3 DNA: TGTGCCAGCAGGCGGTGGAACATTCAGTACTTC. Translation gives CASRRWNIQYF.

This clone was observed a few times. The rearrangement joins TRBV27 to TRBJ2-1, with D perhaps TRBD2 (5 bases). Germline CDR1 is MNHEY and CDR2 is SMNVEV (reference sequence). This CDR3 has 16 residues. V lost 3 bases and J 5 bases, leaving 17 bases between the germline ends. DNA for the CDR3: TGTGCCAGCAGTTTGGGAGCCCCCGGCTCTCACAATGAGCAGTTCTTC. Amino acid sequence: CASSLGAPGSHNEQFF.

The CDR3 is CASSLRQGRQNEQFF. Written as DNA, the CDR3 is TGCGCCAGCAGCTTAAGACAGGGTAGGCAGAATGAGCAGTTCTTC. The chain carries TRBV5-1 and TRBJ2-1; 7 positions match TRBD1. In germline, CDR1 is SGHRS, CDR2 YFSETQ. The CDR3 totals 15 residues. V was pared by 2 bases and J by 7 bases, with 9 bases of the junction left unmatched.

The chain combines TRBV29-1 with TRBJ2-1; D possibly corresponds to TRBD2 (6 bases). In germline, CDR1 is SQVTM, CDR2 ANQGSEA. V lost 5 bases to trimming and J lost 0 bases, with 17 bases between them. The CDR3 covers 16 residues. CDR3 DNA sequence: TGCAGCGTTCGCTGGCGGGGCGATAGCTCCTACAATGAGCAGTTCTTC. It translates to CSVRWRGDSSYNEQFF.

In DNA, the CDR3 is TGTGCCAGCAGTTCCCCCCAGAACAATGAGCAGTTCTTC. Protein product: CASSSPQNNEQFF. The chain has TRBV6-6 and TRBJ2-1; D unresolved. The CDR3 sequence is 13 residues long. The germline CDR1 and CDR2 sequences are MNHNY and SVGAGI (reference sequence). V was cut by 4 bases and J by 5 bases, with 9 bases left in between.

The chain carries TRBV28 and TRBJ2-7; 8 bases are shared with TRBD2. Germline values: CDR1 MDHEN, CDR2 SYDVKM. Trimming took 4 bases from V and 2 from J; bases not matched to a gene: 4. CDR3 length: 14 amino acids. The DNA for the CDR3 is TGTGCCAGCAGTTGGGGACTAGAAACCTACGAGCAGTACTTC. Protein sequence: CASSWGLETYEQYF.

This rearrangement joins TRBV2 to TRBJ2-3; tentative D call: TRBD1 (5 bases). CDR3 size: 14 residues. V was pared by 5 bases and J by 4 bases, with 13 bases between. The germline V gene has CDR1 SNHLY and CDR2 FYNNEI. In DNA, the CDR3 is TGTGCCAGCAGTTTCGACAGCTACGCAGATACGCAGTATTTT. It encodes CASSFDSYADTQYF.

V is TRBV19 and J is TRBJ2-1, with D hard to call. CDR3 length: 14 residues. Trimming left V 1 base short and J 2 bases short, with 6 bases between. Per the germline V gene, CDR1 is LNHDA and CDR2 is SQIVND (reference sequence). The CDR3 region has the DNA TGTGCCAGTAGTATAGGATTGACCTACAATGAGCAGTTCTTC. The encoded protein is CASSIGLTYNEQFF.

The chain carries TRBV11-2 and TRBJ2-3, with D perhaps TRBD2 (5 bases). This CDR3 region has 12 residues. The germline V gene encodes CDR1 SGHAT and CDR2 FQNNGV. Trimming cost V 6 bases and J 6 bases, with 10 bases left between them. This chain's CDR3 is CASSPRRDTQYF. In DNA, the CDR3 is TGTGCCAGCAGTCCTAGGAGGGATACGCAGTATTTT.

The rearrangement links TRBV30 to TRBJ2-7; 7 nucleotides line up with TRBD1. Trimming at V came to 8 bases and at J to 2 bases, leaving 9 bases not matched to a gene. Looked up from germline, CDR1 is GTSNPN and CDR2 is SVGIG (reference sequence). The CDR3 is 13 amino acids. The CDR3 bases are TGTGCCACCTACCGGGACAGACCCTACGAGCAGTACTTC. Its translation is CATYRDRPYEQYF.

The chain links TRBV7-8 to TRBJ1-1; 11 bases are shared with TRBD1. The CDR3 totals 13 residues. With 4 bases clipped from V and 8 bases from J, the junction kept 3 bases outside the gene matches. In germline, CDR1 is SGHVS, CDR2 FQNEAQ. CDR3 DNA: TGTGCCAGCAGCTCCAGGGACAGGGGGGAAGCTTTCTTT. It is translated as CASSSRDRGEAFF.

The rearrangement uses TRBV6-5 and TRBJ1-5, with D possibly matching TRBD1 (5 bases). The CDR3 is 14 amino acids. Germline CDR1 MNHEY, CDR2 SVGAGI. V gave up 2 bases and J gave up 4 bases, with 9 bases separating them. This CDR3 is CASSYGGANQPQHF. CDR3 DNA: TGTGCCAGCAGTTACGGGGGTGCTAATCAGCCCCAGCATTTT.